The entry that follows covers one T cell receptor beta chain sequence. Its antigen is still unknown. The data originate from a study of shared clonotypes between healthy human individuals. General study results and limits: Non-shared clonotypes had lower generation probabilities than those shared by all four donors.

Germline assignment: CDR1 MNHEY and CDR2 SVGAGI. The CDR3 covers 14 residues. Trimming cost V 4 bases and J 10 bases; bases outside gene matches: 7. Deep-level running was used for the assay. Genomic DNA from each subset was divided evenly over several immunoSEQ plates. The assay was immunoSEQ multiplex PCR, and TCRdb's table has in-frame clones only and misses some. Here the sample spans about 960,000 clones, around 80% being singletons. V gene TRBV6-5 combines with J gene TRBJ1-6; 7 nucleotides match TRBD1. The sequenced material came from memory CD4+ T cells sorted from blood. Specified subset: CD45RA-negative fraction. This receptor was identified in a man between 18 and 35 years old in good health. Written as DNA, the CDR3 is TGTGCCAGCAGTTCAACAGGGGTGGGCTCACCCCTCCACTTT. Translation: CASSSTGVGSPLHF.